The rows below give T cell receptor beta chains drawn from one sample of a study of T cells in Graves' hyperthyroidism and ophthalmopathy. TCRdb reprocessed the multiplex PCR reads via MiXCR and lists one record per CDR3 protein. The data show 600,000 to 850,000 distinct CDR3 sequences, around 20% seen once. Sample: blood. Receptors originate from a woman aged 50 to 65 with Graves' hyperthyroidism that later progressed to Graves' ophthalmopathy. Each CDR3 is given with its conserved first and last residue. A D gene is named only where the DNA matches it firmly. Clone size is stated in some rows and not others, as once, few, many or a class when expanded.

d_gene,abundance,j_gene,v_gene,CDR3nt,CDR3aa
TRBD2,NA,TRBJ2-7,TRBV20-1,TGCAGTGCTAGAGGGGGGACTAGCGGGGGGGCCTACGAGCAGTACTTC,CSARGGTSGGAYEQYF
NA,few,TRBJ2-6,TRBV15,TGTGCCACCAGCAGAGGGACAACTGGGGCCAACGTCCTGACTTTC,CATSRGTTGANVLTF
NA,many,TRBJ1-5,TRBV20-1,TGCAGTGCTAGGACCCTGGGCTTCAGGGCGAATAGCAATCAGCCCCAGCATTTT,CSARTLGFRANSNQPQHF
TRBD1,many,TRBJ1-1,TRBV5-1,TGCGCCAGCAGCACCGGACAGGTGCTTGAAGCTTTCTTT,CASSTGQVLEAFF
TRBD1,NA,TRBJ1-5,TRBV19,TGTGCCAGTAGTACAAGCCGGGACAGTTTTAGCAATCAGCCCCAGCATTTT,CASSTSRDSFSNQPQHF
NA,many,TRBJ2-1,TRBV7-6,TGTGCCAGCAGCTTAGCCCCCGTGTGGGACCCAGACTACAATGAGCAGTTCTTC,CASSLAPVWDPDYNEQFF
NA,few,TRBJ1-4,TRBV30,TGTGCCTGGAGTGACAATAATGAAAAACTGTTTTTT,CAWSDNNEKLFF
NA,once,TRBJ1-1,TRBV30,TGTGCCTGGAGTTCCAGGAACACTGAAGCTTTCTTT,CAWSSRNTEAFF
TRBD2,many,TRBJ2-1,TRBV27,TGTGCCAGCAAGGGCCTAGCGGGTACCTGGAGCGATGAGCAGTTCTTC,CASKGLAGTWSDEQFF
NA,NA,TRBJ2-7,TRBV20-1,TGCAGTGCCGGGCCTTCCCACGAGCAGTACTTC,CSAGPSHEQYF
TRBD1,few,TRBJ2-6,TRBV19,TGTGCCAGTACCTTAACCGGGACAGGGGGACGCTCTGGGGCCAACGTCCTGACTTTC,CASTLTGTGGRSGANVLTF
NA,many,TRBJ1-5,TRBV30,TGTGCCTGGAGTTTTGAAGGGGGTAGCAATCAGCCCCAGCATTTT,CAWSFEGGSNQPQHF
TRBD1,NA,TRBJ2-5,TRBV12-3/TRBV12-4,TGTGCCAGCAGTTACCTATCCGGGCACAGGGGTCAAGAGACCCAGTACTTC,CASSYLSGHRGQETQYF